Each of the 27 T cell receptor beta chains below was sequenced from the same sample in a study of cytomegalovirus exposure and HLA in healthy donors. 13 Jbeta primers and 60 Vbeta primers were used for the PCR. The assay was immunoSEQ multiplex PCR, and TCRdb's table has in-frame clones only and misses some. This table holds about 200,000 clones, 70% to 80% found once. Sequenced: PBMCs. The source is a woman aged 25 to 39 in good health and CMV-seropositive.

This chain connects TRBV5-1 to TRBJ2-3; 9 bases agree with TRBD2. With 6 bases clipped from V and 6 bases from J, the junction kept 11 bases outside the gene matches. CDR1 SGHRS and CDR2 YFSETQ come from the germline V gene. This CDR3 is 15 amino acids long. The CDR3, as DNA: TGCGCCAGCACCCCAGCGGCTAGCGGGGCTGATACGCAGTATTTT. Protein product: CASTPAASGADTQYF. Combining the CDR3 with reference TRBV5-1 and TRBJ2-3 gives the whole variable domain KAGVTQTPRYLIKTRGQQVTLSCSPISGHRSVSWYQQTPGQGLQFLFEYFSETQRNKGNFPGRFSGRQFSNSRSEMNVSTLELGDSALYLCASTPAASGADTQYFGPGTRLTVL.

The chain combines TRBV4-2 with TRBJ1-2; 8 bases fit TRBD1. In germline, CDR1 is LGHNA, CDR2 YNFKEQ. CDR3 length: 17 amino acids. The J segment lost 4 bases and the V segment lost 0 bases, leaving 10 bases of the junction unmatched. CDR3 sequence reads: CASSQDGSGGFGYGYTF. In nucleotides, the CDR3 is TGTGCCAGCAGCCAAGACGGGTCAGGGGGCTTTGGCTATGGCTACACCTTC.

This chain connects TRBV5-1 to TRBJ1-2; D unresolved. V lost 3 bases and J 7 bases, leaving 13 bases between the germline ends. The CDR3 runs to 13 residues. The germline CDR1 and CDR2 sequences are SGHRS and YFSETQ. In DNA, the CDR3 is TGCGCCAGCAGCTCTCCGTCCCTCCGTGGCTACACCTTC. Encoded protein: CASSSPSLRGYTF.

V gene TRBV10-3 combines with J gene TRBJ1-1; D perhaps matches TRBD1 (6 bases). Per germline, CDR1 ENHRY and CDR2 SYGVKD. This CDR3 is built from 13 residues. Trimming took off 3 bases at V and 7 bases at J, with 12 bases between the two ends. CDR3 in amino acids: CAISEAGESEAFF. In DNA form, the CDR3 reads TGTGCCATCAGTGAAGCAGGGGAAAGTGAAGCTTTCTTT.

CDR3 bases: TGTGCCAGCAGCTTGTGGGAGGGCGACGAGCAGTACTTC. It is translated as CASSLWEGDEQYF. The chain has TRBV5-4 and TRBJ2-7; 7 bases line up with TRBD2. Germline lookup yields CDR1 SGHNT and CDR2 YYREEE (reference sequence). With 1 base clipped from V and 5 bases from J, the junction kept 3 bases outside the gene matches. The CDR3 has 13 amino acids.

CDR3 DNA: TGTGCCACCAGCCACCAAGCGGGAGGTAGGGAGACCCAGTACTTC. It yields the protein CATSHQAGGRETQYF. The chain employs TRBV15 and TRBJ2-5; 9 nucleotides agree with TRBD2. V was pared by 5 bases and J by 5 bases, with 9 bases of the junction left unmatched. CDR3 length: 15 residues. From germline, CDR1 is LNHNV and CDR2 YYDKDF (reference sequence).

This clone occurred a few times. This chain joins TRBV28 and TRBJ1-2; possibly TRBD1 for D (5 bases). The CDR3 spans 16 residues. The germline V gene has CDR1 MDHEN and CDR2 SYDVKM. V was trimmed by 8 bases and J by 2 bases, leaving 21 bases between them. This CDR3 reads CASRYPAGRSNYGYTF. For the CDR3, the DNA is TGTGCCAGCCGGTACCCAGCAGGGAGGTCGAACTATGGCTACACCTTC.

This rearrangement joins TRBV23-1 to TRBJ2-6, with a possible D match to TRBD1 (6 bases). TRBV23-1 is given ORF status, its function remaining uncertain. The CDR3 covers 20 residues. The V end lost 3 bases, the J end lost 2 bases, and 23 bases lay between the germline ends. The CDR3 region is CASSQKFSPRGEAGANVLTF. The CDR3 bases are TGCGCCAGCAGTCAGAAATTTTCCCCCAGGGGTGAAGCTGGGGCCAACGTCCTGACTTTC.

The chain is built from TRBV6-5 and TRBJ2-1; 11 bases are shared with TRBD2. The junction had 5 bases not matched to a gene; V was cut back by 7 bases and J by 9 bases. The CDR3 is 13 residues long. CDR1 and CDR2 (germline): MNHEY, SVGAGI. CDR3 in DNA: TGTGCCAGCAAACTAGCGGGAGCTATTGAGCAGTTCTTC. Its translation: CASKLAGAIEQFF.

This clone showed up just a few times. The chain joins TRBV19 to TRBJ2-3; the D gene is possibly TRBD2 (6 bases). V was pared by 6 bases and J by 2 bases, with 18 bases between. The CDR3 length is 16 residues. Germline CDR1 and CDR2: LNHDA and SQIVND (reference sequence). The CDR3 spells CASSRATRRTTDTQYF. In DNA form, the CDR3 reads TGTGCCAGTAGCCGAGCGACTAGGCGAACCACAGATACGCAGTATTTT.

This chain joins TRBV5-4 and TRBJ2-7; D not resolved. Germline CDR1 reads SGHNT; CDR2 reads YYREEE (reference sequence). Trimming cost V 3 bases and J 12 bases, with 19 bases left between them. This CDR3 region has 13 residues. The CDR3 reads CASSSPPSLERYF. DNA for the CDR3: TGTGCCAGCAGCTCACCCCCCTCTCTCGAGAGGTACTTC.

The gene calls are TRBV5-4 and TRBJ1-2; no definite D call. Germline V CDR1 and CDR2: SGHNT, YYREEE (reference sequence). Trimming cost V 4 bases and J 0 bases, with 10 bases left between them. CDR3 length equals 14 residues. Here the CDR3 DNA reads TGTGCCAGCAGCCGCAATTCAGCTAACTATGGCTACACCTTC. Translated: CASSRNSANYGYTF.

This chain joins TRBV11-2 and TRBJ2-3, with D possibly TRBD2 on 6 matching bases. Deletions cut 6 bases from V and 5 bases from J, with 9 bases between. CDR1 and CDR2 (germline): SGHAT, FQNNGV. This CDR3 has 12 amino acids. In DNA form, the CDR3 reads TGTGCCAGCAGTTTGGGGGGAGATACGCAGTATTTT. Its translation: CASSLGGDTQYF.

This chain connects TRBV10-3 to TRBJ2-5; D remains ambiguous. Trimming left V 6 bases short and J 1 base short, with 9 bases between. There are 13 residues in the CDR3. CDR1 is ENHRY and CDR2 is SYGVKD in the germline V gene. The chain's CDR3 is CAIRETVQETQYF. In DNA form, the CDR3 reads TGTGCCATCAGAGAGACGGTCCAAGAGACCCAGTACTTC.

The chain carries TRBV30 and TRBJ2-2; D is unresolved. CDR3 length: 15 residues. Trimming cost V 0 bases and J 4 bases, with 12 bases left between them. The germline V gene encodes CDR1 GTSNPN and CDR2 SVGIG (reference sequence). This chain's CDR3 is CAWSVLGARTGELFF. The CDR3 region has the DNA TGTGCCTGGAGTGTACTTGGTGCCCGCACCGGGGAGCTGTTTTTT.

The DNA for the CDR3 is TGTGCCAGCAGCTTAGCTGCGGTCACCTTTGGTGAGCAGTTCTTC. Translated: CASSLAAVTFGEQFF. The chain carries TRBV7-9 and TRBJ2-1; no firm D call. CDR3 length: 15 residues. The ends were cut back, 0 bases at V and 9 bases at J, with 15 bases in the middle. Germline-derived CDR1 and CDR2 are SEHNR and FQNEAQ (reference sequence).

The J gene is TRBJ2-1, the V gene TRBV11-3; the D gene is possibly TRBD2 (5 bases). Trimming shortened V by 0 bases and J by 9 bases, and 9 bases separated the two germline ends. This CDR3 has 13 amino acids. The V gene's germline CDR1 is SGHNT and CDR2 YENEEA. CDR3 nucleotides: TGTGCCAGCAGCTTAGATTCCCGGGGTGAGCAGTTCTTC. Its translation is CASSLDSRGEQFF.

The gene calls are TRBV28 and TRBJ1-4, with a weak D call TRBD1 (6 bases). The CDR3 consists of 13 residues. Per the germline V gene, CDR1 is MDHEN and CDR2 is SYDVKM. The V end lost 2 bases, the J end lost 5 bases, and 6 bases lay between the germline ends. CDR3 sequence (DNA): TGTGCCAGCAGTTTAGGACAGAATGAAAAACTGTTTTTT. The encoded protein is CASSLGQNEKLFF.

This clone was recorded only once. The gene calls are TRBV5-5 and TRBJ1-5; TRBD1 matches at 9 bases. The germline V gene encodes CDR1 SGHKS and CDR2 YYEKEE (reference sequence). The CDR3 contains 15 residues. Losses at the gene ends were 4 bases for V and 6 bases for J; bases not matched to a gene: 8. CDR3 protein: CASSPTGGAFQPQHF. The CDR3 nucleotides are TGTGCCAGCAGCCCTACAGGGGGCGCGTTTCAGCCCCAGCATTTT.

This rearrangement joins TRBV7-2 to TRBJ2-7; 7 bases are shared with TRBD2. The V gene end was trimmed by 1 base and the J gene end by 1 base; junction bases not matched to a gene: 4. The CDR3 loop spans 15 amino acids. CDR1 is SGHTA and CDR2 is FQGNSA in the germline V gene. The DNA for the CDR3 is TGTGCCAGCAGCTTAGACGGGCGGGAGTCCTACGAGCAGTACTTC. Encoded protein: CASSLDGRESYEQYF. The full variable domain, rest sourced from reference TRBV7-2 and TRBJ2-7, is GAGVSQSPSNKVTEKGKDVELRCDPISGHTALYWYRQSLGQGLEFLIYFQGNSAPDKSGLPSDRFSAERTGGSVSTLTIQRTQQEDSAVYLCASSLDGRESYEQYFGPGTRLTVT.

The sample holds one count of this clone. This chain uses TRBV2 with TRBJ2-1, with D possibly being TRBD1 (6 bases). V was clipped by 2 bases and J by 0 bases, with 8 bases between them. CDR1 is SNHLY, CDR2 FYNNEI, per germline. The CDR3 length is 15 residues. CDR3: CASSEQGSSYNEQFF. For the CDR3, the DNA is TGTGCCAGCAGTGAACAGGGGAGCTCCTACAATGAGCAGTTCTTC.

This clone has more than one count but fewer than ten. The J gene is TRBJ2-7, the V gene TRBV13; TRBD2 aligns across 7 bases. This CDR3 is built from 15 residues. With V trimmed by 3 bases and J by 2 bases, 7 bases remained unmatched. Per the germline V gene, CDR1 is PRHDT and CDR2 is FYEKMQ (reference sequence). CDR3 in amino acids: CASSFTSAPTYEQYF. As DNA, the CDR3 is TGTGCCAGCAGCTTTACTAGCGCCCCGACCTACGAGCAGTACTTC.

V usage is TRBV5-5 and J usage is TRBJ2-1, with D tentatively TRBD1 (5 bases). Germline assignment: CDR1 SGHKS and CDR2 YYEKEE (reference sequence). The CDR3 is 15 amino acids. V was clipped by 4 bases and J by 0 bases, with 11 bases between them. The DNA for the CDR3 is TGTGCCAGCAGCCTGACAGCGAACTCCTACAATGAGCAGTTCTTC. This encodes CASSLTANSYNEQFF. The variable domain in full, with the rest retrieved from reference TRBV5-5 and TRBJ2-1, is DAGVTQSPTHLIKTRGQQVTLRCSPISGHKSVSWYQQVLGQGPQFIFQYYEKEERGRGNFPDRFSARQFPNYSSELNVNALLLGDSALYLCASSLTANSYNEQFFGPGTRLTVL.

The rearrangement links TRBV7-2 to TRBJ2-5, with D uncertain. V lost 4 bases, J lost 5 bases, and 14 bases lay in between. CDR1 is SGHTA and CDR2 is FQGNSA in the germline V gene. There are 14 residues in the CDR3. CDR3 sequence (DNA): TGTGCCAGCAGCTACCCATGGTCCAGGGAGACCCAGTACTTC. Its protein is CASSYPWSRETQYF.

The rearrangement joins TRBV28 to TRBJ1-2; D perhaps matches TRBD1 (5 bases). CDR3 length: 14 residues. Deletions cut 2 bases from V and 7 bases from J, with 14 bases between. Germline V gene lookup returns CDR1 MDHEN and CDR2 SYDVKM. Written as DNA, the CDR3 is TGTGCCAGCAGTTTAAGAGGCTGGCAGGGTGGCTACACCTTC. Its translation is CASSLRGWQGGYTF.

This sequence joins TRBV28 and TRBJ2-2; possibly TRBD1 for D (5 bases). This CDR3 has 14 residues. Germline CDR1 and CDR2: MDHEN and SYDVKM. Trimming shortened V by 3 bases and J by 5 bases, and 10 bases separated the two germline ends. DNA of the CDR3: TGTGCCAGCAGTTTCCAGGGTGGTACCGGGGAGCTGTTTTTT. It yields the protein CASSFQGGTGELFF.

The chain recombines TRBV11-2 with TRBJ2-3, with D perhaps matching TRBD2 (7 bases). V was cut by 4 bases and J by 2 bases, with 13 bases left in between. The length of the CDR3 is 15 residues. Germline CDR1 reads SGHAT; CDR2 reads FQNNGV. The CDR3 nucleotides read TGTGCCAGCAGCTGGGGGGGCGCAACCACAGATACGCAGTATTTT. Its translation: CASSWGGATTDTQYF.